This T cell receptor beta chain was captured by sequencing in a study of cytomegalovirus exposure and HLA in healthy donors. Turning to the study itself: An analysis done earlier identified 95 million to 140 million unique TCR beta sequences from about 179 million T cells.

The PCR had 60 Vbeta and 13 Jbeta primers. Only in-frame clones appear in the TCRdb table, and some are missing; sequencing was by immunoSEQ multiplex PCR. Of more than 95,000 clones in the sample, around three quarters are singletons; the top ten hold 3.5% to 4.5%. The CDR3 extends over 15 amino acids. V dropped 1 base and J dropped 10 bases, with 19 bases sitting between them. CDR1 and CDR2 from the germline V gene are SEHNR and FQNEAQ (reference sequence). The receptor was derived from a man aged 30 to 45 in good health and CMV-seropositive. The sequenced material came from PBMCs. The chain links TRBV7-9 to TRBJ1-2; the D is unclear. The CDR3 reads CASSLGLSLLVDYTF. The CDR3 nucleotides are TGTGCCAGCAGCTTAGGCCTCTCACTCCTGGTCGACTACACCTTC. Full variable domain (outside the CDR3, taken from reference TRBV7-9 and TRBJ1-2): DTGVSQNPRHKITKRGQNVTFRCDPISEHNRLYWYRQTLGQGPEFLTYFQNEAQLEKSRLLSDRFSAERPKGSFSTLEIQRTEQGDSAMYLCASSLGLSLLVDYTFGSGTRLTVV.